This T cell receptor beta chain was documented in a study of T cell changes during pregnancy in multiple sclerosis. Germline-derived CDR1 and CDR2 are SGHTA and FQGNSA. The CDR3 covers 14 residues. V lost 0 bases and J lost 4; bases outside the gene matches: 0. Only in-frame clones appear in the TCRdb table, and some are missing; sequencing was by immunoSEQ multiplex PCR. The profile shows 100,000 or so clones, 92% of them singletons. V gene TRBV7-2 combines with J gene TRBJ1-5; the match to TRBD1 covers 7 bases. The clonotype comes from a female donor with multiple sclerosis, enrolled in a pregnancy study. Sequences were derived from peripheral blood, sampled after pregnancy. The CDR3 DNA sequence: TGTGCCAGCAGCTTAGCCAGGGGGAATCAGCCCCAGCATTTT. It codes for CASSLARGNQPQHF.